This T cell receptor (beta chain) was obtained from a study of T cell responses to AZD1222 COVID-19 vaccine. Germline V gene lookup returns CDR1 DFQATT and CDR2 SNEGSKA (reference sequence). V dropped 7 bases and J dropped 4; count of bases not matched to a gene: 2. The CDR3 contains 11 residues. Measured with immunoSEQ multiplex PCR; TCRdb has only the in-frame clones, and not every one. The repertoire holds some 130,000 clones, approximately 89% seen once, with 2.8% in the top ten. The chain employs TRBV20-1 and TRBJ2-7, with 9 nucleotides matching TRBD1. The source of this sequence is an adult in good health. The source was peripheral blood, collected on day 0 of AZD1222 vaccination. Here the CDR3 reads CSVTGGYEQYF. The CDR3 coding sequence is TGCAGTGTGACAGGGGGTTACGAGCAGTACTTC.